This TCR beta chain was observed in a study of blood T cells in healthy people across ages. Germline V gene data show CDR1 as SQVTM and CDR2 as ANQGSEA. V was clipped by 5 bases and J by 2 bases, with 13 bases between them. CDR3 length: 13 residues. Next came a second PCR, run for about 7 to 12 cycles, which used a sample-barcoded 5' primer along with a J-beta primer mix. TCRdb analysed the 5' RACE reads with MiXCR anew, one entry per CDR3 protein. The sample lists roughly 1.9 million distinct CDR3 sequences, 30% to 40% occurring once. The TCR comes from a human donor in good health. The sequenced sample was blood. The rearrangement links TRBV29-1 to TRBJ2-7, with TRBD1 as a possible D gene (7 bases). As DNA, the CDR3 is TGCAGCGTTTCGGGGGACAGCGCCTACGAGCAGTACTTC. It codes for CSVSGDSAYEQYF.